This T cell receptor (beta chain) emerged from a study of T-cell reconstitution after alpha-beta-depleted transplantation in children. This clonotype appeared a few times. CDR1 is LNHDA and CDR2 is SQIVND in the germline V gene (reference sequence). V shed 6 bases and J shed 2 bases, with 14 bases lying between them. The CDR3 is 14 amino acids. The library targeted TCRbeta and was prepared with unique molecular identifiers. TCRdb called the PCR reads again in MiXCR, with one record for every CDR3 protein. The repertoire holds roughly 500,000 distinct CDR3 sequences, with approximately 13% as singletons.

The chain is built from TRBV19 and TRBJ2-7; tentatively, D is TRBD1 (6 bases). The receptor was isolated from a human donor who donated a stem cell graft to a child with combined immunodeficiency. The material was PBMCs from the stem cell graft donor, obtained from the stem cell graft. CDR3 DNA: TGTGCCAGTAGCGAAAACGGACAGACCTACGAGCAGTACTTC. The encoded protein is CASSENGQTYEQYF.